Following are 10 T cell receptor beta chains from one sample sequenced in a study of T cell changes during pregnancy in multiple sclerosis. Here immunoSEQ multiplex PCR was the method, and the copy in TCRdb shows in-frame clones only, minus some. This sample has more than 30,000 clones, with about 92% found just once. The source material was PBMCs (not recorded whether the cells were cultured). The receptors originated from a female donor with multiple sclerosis, enrolled in a pregnancy study.

The CDR3 loop is CASSVRPNYNEQFF. CDR3 nucleotide sequence: TGTGCCAGCAGCGTAAGGCCAAATTATAATGAGCAGTTCTTC. The chain recombines TRBV9 with TRBJ2-1; no firm D call. Germline assignment: CDR1 SGDLS and CDR2 YYNGEE. The CDR3 length is 14 residues. Trimming removed 1 base at V and 7 bases at J, with 12 bases between.

The chain uses TRBV25-1 and TRBJ2-7, with TRBD1 matching over 8 bases. The germline CDR1 and CDR2 sequences are MGHDK and SYGVNS. The CDR3 is made up of 13 amino acids. The V segment lost 4 bases and the J segment 3 bases; nucleotides outside the gene matches: 2. The CDR3 DNA follows: TGTGCCAGCAGTGGGGACAGGCTCTACGAGCAGTACTTC. Residues: CASSGDRLYEQYF.

V usage is TRBV2 and J usage is TRBJ2-7, with 9 bases lining up with TRBD1. V shed 4 bases, J shed 0 bases, and the junction held 13 bases outside the gene matches. The germline CDR1 and CDR2 sequences are SNHLY and FYNNEI. The CDR3 length is 18 residues. CDR3 sequence reads: CASSVNPGQGFNSYEQYF. CDR3 bases: TGTGCCAGCAGTGTCAATCCGGGACAGGGTTTTAACTCCTACGAGCAGTACTTC.

V usage is TRBV7-9 and J usage is TRBJ2-7; D not resolved. V lost 5 bases to trimming and J lost 2 bases, with 16 bases between them. The CDR3 covers 15 residues. CDR1 and CDR2 (germline): SEHNR, FQNEAQ (reference sequence). CDR3 coding DNA: TGTGCCAGCAGCGGAGTACGACCCTTGCCCTACGAGCAGTACTTC. It encodes CASSGVRPLPYEQYF.

The CDR3 DNA sequence: TGCAGCGTTGAAGTGACCGAGGACTATGGCTACACCTTC. Translating gives CSVEVTEDYGYTF. The genes are TRBV29-1 and TRBJ1-2; D not certain. Germline V gives CDR1 SQVTM, CDR2 ANQGSEA. Deletions cut 1 base from V and 3 bases from J, with 9 bases between. The CDR3 is 13 residues long.

The rearrangement links TRBV11-2 to TRBJ1-4; D is perhaps TRBD1 (5 bases). Germline CDR1 is SGHAT and CDR2 is FQNNGV. The CDR3 runs to 15 residues. V shed 1 base and J shed 0 bases, with 6 bases lying between them. The DNA for the CDR3 is TGTGCCAGCAGCTTAGCGGGGGCAACTAATGAAAAACTGTTTTTT. Translated: CASSLAGATNEKLFF.

The table lists this clone with a count of one. The chain joins TRBV5-1 to TRBJ2-5; 7 positions agree with TRBD2. The trim removed 3 bases at V and 3 bases at J, leaving 8 bases unmatched. Germline V gives CDR1 SGHRS, CDR2 YFSETQ. This CDR3 region has 15 residues. For the CDR3, the DNA is TGCGCCAGCAGCTCCCCCGAGCGGGGTGAAGAGACCCAGTACTTC. This gives the protein CASSSPERGEETQYF.

The chain employs TRBV5-1 and TRBJ1-5; D uncertain. The CDR3 spans 13 residues. Germline-derived CDR1 and CDR2 are SGHRS and YFSETQ. Trimming stripped 2 bases from V and 5 bases from J, with 8 bases between. The CDR3 region has the DNA TGCGCCAGCAGCTTAGGGTTGGATCAGCCCCAGCATTTT. The encoded protein is CASSLGLDQPQHF.

The chain combines TRBV19 with TRBJ2-3, with D uncertain. The CDR3 runs to 14 residues. CDR1 and CDR2 from the germline V gene are LNHDA and SQIVND (reference sequence). The DNA of the CDR3 is TGTGCTTCGAGCAAGATATCTAGCACAGATACGCAGTATTTT. Amino acid sequence: CASSKISSTDTQYF.

The chain carries TRBV4-2 and TRBJ2-3; 13 nucleotides agree with TRBD2. The trim removed 5 bases at V and 9 bases at J, leaving 11 bases unmatched. Germline V gives CDR1 LGHNA, CDR2 YNFKEQ. The length of the CDR3 is 16 residues. CDR3 sequence (DNA): TGTGCCAGCAGCGAAATAACTAGCGGGAGGGAGGACACGCAGTATTTT. Translated: CASSEITSGREDTQYF.